One sample yielded the 18 T cell receptor beta chains listed below, sequenced in a study of T cell clonality in common variable immunodeficiency (dated by TCRdb to about 2015). Libraries were made using the immunoSEQ multiplex PCR assay. The clones in this table, taken by TCRdb from immuneACCESS, are in-frame only. Not every clone is retained; where verified, under half of the shortfall comes from an unresolved V gene, and the cause of the rest is unknown. For this sample, some 40,000 clones appear and none is a singleton. The ten largest clones represent about 0.68% of the sample. Sequencing used peripheral blood mononuclear cells. The source is a person aged 18-69 years in good health.

At least ten counts were recorded for this clone. Read coverage stops 3 residues before the CDR3 terminus; the germline J gene supplies the remainder. The chain employs TRBV20-1 and TRBJ2-2; 7 bases align to TRBD2. CDR3 length equals 15 residues. J gave up 7 bases and V 0 bases, and 8 bases lay outside the gene matches. Germline-derived CDR1 and CDR2 are DFQATT and SNEGSKA (reference sequence). The CDR3 is CSARDAAGPGGELFF. The CDR3 DNA, read in part, is TGCAGTGCTAGAGACGCAGCGGGGCCGGGCGGGGAG.

This clone came up many times. The CDR3 end falls 3 residues outside the read, so it is completed with the germline J gene. The J gene is TRBJ1-5, the V gene TRBV12-3 or TRBV12-4; D remains ambiguous. V lost 9 bases and J 1 base, leaving 13 bases between the germline ends. The CDR3 sequence is 14 residues long. The CDR3 sequence is CASQPLGSNQPQHF. CDR3 bases read: TGTGCCAGTCAACCCCTAGGCAGCAATCAGCCC.

This clone was observed at least ten times. The read ends 3 residues before the CDR3 terminus; that terminus is restored from the germline J gene. The rearrangement uses TRBV5-4 and TRBJ1-1, with 7 bases matching TRBD1. CDR1 is SGHNT, CDR2 YYREEE, per germline (reference sequence). With V trimmed by 4 bases and J by 7 bases, 10 bases remained unmatched. This CDR3 has 14 amino acids. CDR3 DNA (partial): TGTGCCAGCAGCCGACAGGGCCCAGCGATTGAA. It translates to CASSRQGPAIE. The complete CDR3 protein is CASSRQGPAIEAFF.

This clone was picked up many times. The CDR3 end falls 3 residues outside the read, so it is completed with the germline J gene. The V and J genes are TRBV27 and TRBJ2-5; tentatively, D is TRBD1 (6 bases). From germline, CDR1 is MNHEY and CDR2 SMNVEV (reference sequence). The CDR3 sequence is 14 residues long. V dropped 0 bases and J dropped 2 bases, with 7 bases sitting between them. The CDR3 loop is CASSLSRGQETQYF. The sequenced CDR3 bases are TGTGCCAGCAGTTTATCGAGGGGGCAAGAGACC.

This clone came up many times. The sequence runs out 3 residues before the end of the CDR3; the remainder is reconstructed from the germline J gene. The V gene is TRBV18, the J gene TRBJ1-4; a possible D gene is TRBD1 (6 bases). There are 15 residues in the CDR3. Trimming cost V 0 bases and J 3 bases, with 8 bases left between them. Looked up from germline, CDR1 is KGHSH and CDR2 is LQKENI. CDR3 bases read: TGTGCCAGCTCACCACCACAGGGTTCTAATGAAAAA. It is translated as CASSPPQGSNEK. The complete CDR3 sequence is CASSPPQGSNEKLFF.

This clone showed up many times. The read gets to within 3 residues of the CDR3 end, and the germline J gene fills in the rest. The chain combines TRBV4-2 with TRBJ2-3; perhaps TRBD1 as D (6 bases). The CDR3 runs 15 residues. Trimming shortened V by 2 bases and J by 4 bases, and 13 bases separated the two germline ends. CDR1 and CDR2 (germline): LGHNA, YNFKEQ. The CDR3 protein is CASSQSRGAADTQYF. The sequenced CDR3 bases are TGTGCCAGCAGCCAATCCAGGGGTGCCGCAGATACG.

This clone was observed many times. Read coverage stops 3 residues before the CDR3 terminus; the germline J gene supplies the remainder. The V gene is TRBV6-2 or TRBV6-3, the J gene TRBJ2-1; no firm D call. The germline V gene encodes CDR1 MNHEY and CDR2 SVGEGT. Deletions cut 7 bases from V and 4 bases from J, with 11 bases between. This CDR3 region has 13 residues. The CDR3 reads CASTPAVYNEQFF. The sequenced CDR3 bases are TGTGCCAGCACCCCGGCGGTATACAATGAG.

This clone appeared many times. The sequence runs out 3 residues before the end of the CDR3; the remainder is reconstructed from the germline J gene. The chain is built from TRBV7-9 and TRBJ1-2; 7 nucleotides agree with TRBD1. CDR3 length: 13 amino acids. CDR1 and CDR2 from the germline V gene are SEHNR and FQNEAQ (reference sequence). The sequenced part of the CDR3 DNA is TGTGCCAGCAGCTTGACAGGGTTGTACGGC. Translated: CASSLTGLYG. The whole CDR3 reads CASSLTGLYGYTF.

In this sample, this clone turned up many times. Read data end 3 residues before the CDR3 end; the end is taken from the germline J gene. J is TRBJ2-3 and V is TRBV11-1; the D gene is possibly TRBD2 (6 bases). The germline V gene has CDR1 SGHAT and CDR2 FQDESV (reference sequence). V lost 4 bases and J lost 2, with 7 bases in between. The CDR3 loop spans 13 amino acids. The CDR3 sequence is CASSWTNTDTQYF. The CDR3 DNA, read in part, is TGTGCCAGCAGCTGGACTAACACAGATACG.

This clone was observed at least ten times. The read halts 3 residues ahead of the CDR3 end, with the missing end drawn from the germline J gene. The rearrangement joins TRBV24-1 to TRBJ1-5; 8 bases fit TRBD1. V lost 12 bases to trimming and J lost 0 bases; unmatched junction nucleotides: 9. This CDR3 comprises 15 residues. CDR1 and CDR2 from the germline V gene are KGHDR and SFDVKD. Partial CDR3 DNA: TGTGCCGCGGACAGGGACCCCCATAGCAATCAGCCC. Its protein product is CAADRDPHSNQP. The whole CDR3 is CAADRDPHSNQPQHF.

This clone was observed at least ten times. The CDR3 end lies 3 residues beyond the end of the read and is filled in from the germline J gene. The V gene is TRBV12-3 or TRBV12-4, the J gene TRBJ2-3; D not certain. The CDR3 is 14 residues long. Trimming pared 1 base from V and 1 base from J, leaving 6 bases between. CDR3 DNA (partial): TGTGCCAGCAGTTTAGAGGCACGCACAGATACG. Its protein product is CASSLEARTDT. The CDR3 in its entirety is CASSLEARTDTQYF.

As concerns this clone: A far larger clone is off by one base, so a read error is likely. The read terminates 3 residues ahead of where the CDR3 ends, so the germline J gene completes it. The gene calls are TRBV6-2 or TRBV6-3 and TRBJ2-1, with 11 positions matching TRBD2. The CDR3 extends over 15 amino acids. Looked up from germline, CDR1 is MNHEY and CDR2 is SVGEGT. The V segment lost 5 bases and the J segment 4 bases; nucleotides outside the gene matches: 4. The CDR3 sequence is CASSVAGGGYNEQFF. The covered CDR3 bases are TGTGCCAGCAGTGTAGCGGGGGGGGGATACAATGAG.

Concerning this clone: Read sequence stops 3 residues before the CDR3 end, and the germline J gene provides the missing end. The rearrangement links TRBV7-6 to TRBJ2-1, with TRBD1 identical over 9 bases. Unmatched junction bases numbered 13, after V lost 5 bases and J lost 5 bases. The CDR3 is made up of 17 amino acids. Looked up from germline, CDR1 is SGHVS and CDR2 is FNYEAQ. Incomplete CDR3 DNA: TGTGCCAGCAGCAATCCCTCGGGACAGGGTACGAACAATGAG. Residues: CASSNPSGQGTNNE. The whole CDR3 reads CASSNPSGQGTNNEQFF. The variable domain in full, with the rest retrieved from reference TRBV7-6 and TRBJ2-1, is GAGVSQSPRYKVTKRGQDVALRCDPISGHVSLYWYRQALGQGPEFLTYFNYEAQQDKSGLPNDRFSAERPEGSISTLTIQRTEQRDSAMYRCASSNPSGQGTNNEQFFGPGTRLTVL.

This clone was observed many times. The read comes to an end 3 residues before the CDR3 does, leaving the germline J gene to fill in the end. V gene TRBV28 combines with J gene TRBJ2-2; D not resolved. The CDR3 is 15 residues long. In germline, CDR1 is MDHEN, CDR2 SYDVKM. V was cut by 5 bases and J by 3 bases, with 13 bases left in between. CDR3 residues: CASSTLPAYTGELFF. CDR3 DNA (partial): TGTGCCAGCAGTACACTACCCGCGTACACCGGGGAG.

There are many counts of this clone. The CDR3 extends 3 residues past the end of the read, so its final part is completed from the germline J gene. This chain joins TRBV11-3 and TRBJ2-3, with D unclear. This CDR3 contains 14 residues. The ends were cut back, 5 bases at V and 0 bases at J, with 9 bases in the middle. Germline CDR1 and CDR2: SGHNT and YENEEA. CDR3 DNA (partial): TGTGCCAGCAGCCCCTCCCCTAGCACAGATACG. Its translation: CASSPSPSTDT. In full, the CDR3 reads CASSPSPSTDTQYF.

This clone came up many times. The observed sequence ends 3 residues before the CDR3 terminus, with the missing tail filled in from the germline J gene. The gene calls are TRBV5-1 and TRBJ1-1; D perhaps matches TRBD1 (6 bases). V lost 1 base to trimming and J lost 0 bases, with 13 bases between them. Looked up from germline, CDR1 is SGHRS and CDR2 is YFSETQ. This CDR3 has 16 residues. The part of the CDR3 DNA that was read is TGCGCCAGCAGCTTGTGGGGGCCCTTCATGAACACTGAA. This codes for CASSLWGPFMNTE. The full CDR3 is CASSLWGPFMNTEAFF.

This clone was observed at least ten times. The read falls 3 residues short of the CDR3 end, and the missing part is taken from the germline J gene. This sequence joins TRBV7-2 and TRBJ1-4; 9 nucleotides match TRBD1. V lost 6 bases, J lost 6 bases, and 5 bases stayed unmatched. Germline assignment: CDR1 SGHTA and CDR2 FQGNSA. The CDR3 runs 14 residues. This CDR3 reads CASRKDRGDEKLFF. The sequenced CDR3 bases are TGTGCCAGCAGAAAGGACAGGGGTGATGAAAAA. Filled out from reference TRBV7-2 and TRBJ1-4, the complete variable domain reads GAGVSQSPSNKVTEKGKDVELRCDPISGHTALYWYRQSLGQGLEFLIYFQGNSAPDKSGLPSDRFSAERTGGSVSTLTIQRTQQEDSAVYLCASRKDRGDEKLFFGSGTQLSVL.

This clone has at least ten counts. The CDR3 end falls 3 residues outside the read, so it is completed with the germline J gene. The chain couples TRBV5-4 to TRBJ1-6; TRBD1 aligns across 8 bases. Germline loops: CDR1 SGHNT, CDR2 YYREEE (reference sequence). Trimming at V came to 3 bases and at J to 10 bases, leaving 6 bases not matched to a gene. The CDR3 runs 14 residues. The CDR3 region is CASSSTGGESPLHF. Partial CDR3 DNA: TGTGCCAGCAGCTCCACAGGGGGAGAGTCACCC.